This TCR beta chain was profiled in a study of blood T cell repertoires in COVID-19. Overall study: There were acute and convalescent COVID-19 samples, and they came from the United States, Italy and Spain.

Data came from immunoSEQ multiplex PCR; TCRdb stores just in-frame clones and leaves some out. The table has some 380,000 clones, 81% seen once. The V gene lost 3 bases and the J gene lost 7 bases, with 15 bases spanning the gap. This CDR3 has 14 amino acids. Per germline, CDR1 KGHSH and CDR2 LQKENI. The chain links TRBV18 to TRBJ1-1; D possibly corresponds to TRBD1 (6 bases). The specimen sequenced was peripheral blood. This receptor was obtained from a human donor with acute or convalescent COVID-19. The donor label of this sample is uncertain. CDR3 nucleotide sequence: TGTGCCAGCTCACCCTCGACAGGACCCAGTGAAGCTTTCTTT. Amino acid sequence: CASSPSTGPSEAFF.